This TCR beta chain emerged from a study of tissue T cells after allogeneic stem cell transplantation. Turning to this clone: Its antigen is as yet unknown. All gene names here are mouse names. The observed sequence ends 1 residue before the CDR3 terminus, with the missing tail filled in from the germline J gene.

Study-wide results and limits: Within patients, tissue anatomy strongly shaped TCR repertoire composition. Only a limited share of tissue TCRs appeared in blood or spleen. Few T cell clones were shared across patients, but motif clusters showed tissue-specific shared signatures.

Survey-depth TCRbeta CDR3 sequencing reported V/J genes and productive frequencies. Measured with immunoSEQ multiplex PCR; TCRdb has only the in-frame clones, and not every one. The sample has around 2,500 clones, roughly 45% seen once. Time point given: mouse harvest day 14 after allogeneic transplant. Mouse grafts combined 10^7 T-cell-depleted bone marrow cells with 10^6 splenic CD5+ T cells. The V gene's germline CDR1 is KGHPV and CDR2 FQNQEV (reference sequence). This CDR3 contains 13 residues. Trimming pared 6 bases from V and 3 bases from J, leaving 11 bases between. The origin of this receptor is a female BALB/c mouse given C57BL/6 T cells with graft-versus-host disease after an allogeneic hematopoietic cell transplant. V gene TRBV26 combines with J gene TRBJ1-1, with D perhaps matching TRBD1 (5 bases). Sequenced input: gut tissue. The chain's CDR3 is CASSWGGDTEVFF. The part of the CDR3 DNA that was read is TGTGCCAGCAGCTGGGGGGGGGACACAGAAGTCTTC.